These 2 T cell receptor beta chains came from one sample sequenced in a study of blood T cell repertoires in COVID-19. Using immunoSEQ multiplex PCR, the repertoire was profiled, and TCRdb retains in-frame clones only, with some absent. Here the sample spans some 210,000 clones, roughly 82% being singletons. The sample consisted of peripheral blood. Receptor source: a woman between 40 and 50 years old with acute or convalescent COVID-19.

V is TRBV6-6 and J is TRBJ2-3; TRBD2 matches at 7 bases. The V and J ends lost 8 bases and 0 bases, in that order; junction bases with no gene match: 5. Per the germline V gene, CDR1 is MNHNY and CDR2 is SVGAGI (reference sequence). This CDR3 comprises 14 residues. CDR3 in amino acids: CASAASGSTDTQYF. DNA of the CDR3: TGTGCCAGCGCGGCTAGCGGTAGCACAGATACGCAGTATTTT.

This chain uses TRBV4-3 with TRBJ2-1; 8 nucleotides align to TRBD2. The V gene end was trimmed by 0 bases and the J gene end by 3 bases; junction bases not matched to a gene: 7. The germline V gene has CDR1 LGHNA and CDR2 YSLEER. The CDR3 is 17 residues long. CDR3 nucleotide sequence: TGCGCCAGCAGCCAAGATCGGAGCGGGAGCCTCTACAATGAGCAGTTCTTC. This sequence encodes CASSQDRSGSLYNEQFF.